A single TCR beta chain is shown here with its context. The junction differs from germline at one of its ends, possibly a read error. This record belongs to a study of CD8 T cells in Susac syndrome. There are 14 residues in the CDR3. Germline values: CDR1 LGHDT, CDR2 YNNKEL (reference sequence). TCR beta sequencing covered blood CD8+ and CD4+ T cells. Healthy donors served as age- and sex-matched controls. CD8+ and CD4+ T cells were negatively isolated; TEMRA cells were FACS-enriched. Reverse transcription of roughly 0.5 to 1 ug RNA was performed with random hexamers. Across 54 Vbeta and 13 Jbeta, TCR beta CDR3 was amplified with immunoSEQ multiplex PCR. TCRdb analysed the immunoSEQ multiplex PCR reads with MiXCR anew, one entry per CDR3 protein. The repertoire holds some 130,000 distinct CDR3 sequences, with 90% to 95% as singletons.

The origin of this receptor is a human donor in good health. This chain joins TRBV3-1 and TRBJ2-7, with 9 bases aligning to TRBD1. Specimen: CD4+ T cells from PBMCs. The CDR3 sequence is CASSPRTGVYVQYF. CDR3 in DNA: TGTGCCAGCAGCCCGAGGACAGGGGTTTACGTGCAGTACTTC.